Each of the 29 T cell receptor beta chains below was sequenced from the same sample in a study of cytomegalovirus exposure and HLA in healthy donors. The study ran its PCR with 60 Vbeta and 13 Jbeta primers. TCRdb's table, derived via immunoSEQ multiplex PCR, lists solely in-frame clones and lacks some. The data hold 150,000 or so clones, with roughly 64% observed a single time. The source material was PBMCs. All receptors derive from a woman aged 25 to 39 in good health and CMV-seropositive.

The chain links TRBV27 to TRBJ1-3, with D unclear. This CDR3 spans 15 amino acids. Deletions cut 0 bases from V and 0 bases from J, with 6 bases between. From germline, CDR1 is MNHEY and CDR2 SMNVEV (reference sequence). The CDR3 loop reads CASSLSGSSGNTIYF. The DNA of the CDR3 is TGTGCCAGCAGTTTATCGGGGAGCTCTGGAAACACCATATATTTT.

The chain couples TRBV5-1 to TRBJ2-7; 7 bases fit TRBD2. CDR3 length: 13 amino acids. The J segment lost 4 bases and the V segment lost 0 bases, leaving 1 base of the junction unmatched. Germline V gene data show CDR1 as SGHRS and CDR2 as YFSETQ. This CDR3 reads CASSLVAGYEQYF. The DNA of the CDR3 is TGCGCCAGCAGCTTGGTAGCGGGTTACGAGCAGTACTTC.

In its sample, this clone was seen a few times. This chain uses TRBV6-4 with TRBJ2-1; TRBD2 matches at 12 bases. The J segment lost 8 bases and the V segment lost 4 bases, leaving 6 bases of the junction unmatched. The CDR3 covers 15 residues. CDR1 MRHNA and CDR2 SNTAGT come from the germline V gene. The CDR3 coding sequence is TGTGCCAGCAGTGGGCTAGCGGGGGGGCCTGATGAGCAGTTCTTC. The encoded protein is CASSGLAGGPDEQFF.

The V gene is TRBV5-4, the J gene TRBJ1-2; possibly TRBD1 for D (5 bases). The CDR3 is 13 amino acids. Germline-derived CDR1 and CDR2 are SGHNT and YYREEE (reference sequence). V was clipped by 2 bases and J by 6 bases, with 11 bases between them. CDR3 nucleotide sequence: TGTGCCAGCAGCTTCCAGGGTGCCAATGGCTACACCTTC. Its protein is CASSFQGANGYTF.

This clone was picked up a small number of times. The chain combines TRBV2 with TRBJ2-2; maybe TRBD2 (6 bases). The germline V gene has CDR1 SNHLY and CDR2 FYNNEI. With 5 bases removed from V and 6 bases from J, the gap between germline ends came to 16 bases. There are 15 residues in the CDR3. DNA for the CDR3: TGTGCCAGCAGTCCAAGACTAGATCCGGCCGGGGAGCTGTTTTTT. Translating gives CASSPRLDPAGELFF.

In its sample, this clone was seen a few times. The chain links TRBV5-1 to TRBJ2-3; TRBD2 is a possible D gene (6 bases). The CDR3 extends over 14 amino acids. The V gene's germline CDR1 is SGHRS and CDR2 YFSETQ. Trimming left V 1 base short and J 1 base short, with 7 bases between. CDR3: CASSLSGGTDTQYF. CDR3 nucleotide sequence: TGCGCCAGCAGCTTGTCGGGAGGCACAGATACGCAGTATTTT.

V and J are TRBV30 and TRBJ2-5, with D perhaps TRBD2 (6 bases). Matching the DNA end better, TRBJ2-7 makes the J call doubtful. Germline CDR1 GTSNPN, CDR2 SVGIG (reference sequence). The CDR3 consists of 14 residues. CDR3 loop: CAWSVGGARYEQYF. The CDR3 nucleotides are TGTGCCTGGAGTGTAGGAGGGGCGCGCTACGAGCAGTACTTC.

V and J are TRBV21-1 and TRBJ2-7; the table calls TRBD1, which could not be checked here. TRBV21-1 counts as a pseudogene. This CDR3 has 13 residues. CDR3 amino acids: CASSKANSYEQYF. For the CDR3, the DNA is TGTGCCAGCAGCAAAGCGAACAGCTACGAGCAGTACTTC.

In this sample, this clone turned up a few times. The rearrangement joins TRBV6-1 to TRBJ2-7, with TRBD2 matching 15 bases. CDR3 length: 19 residues. Germline CDR1 MNHNS, CDR2 SASEGT. V dropped 3 bases and J dropped 1; count of bases not matched to a gene: 10. The chain's CDR3 is CASSDPGLAGGLRSYEQYF. The CDR3 DNA reads as TGTGCCAGCAGTGATCCAGGACTAGCGGGAGGGCTCCGATCCTACGAGCAGTACTTC.

This chain uses TRBV11-1 with TRBJ1-1; maybe TRBD1 (5 bases). This CDR3 is built from 16 residues. V shed 1 base and J shed 5 bases, with 17 bases lying between them. Germline V gene sequence: CDR1 SGHAT, CDR2 FQDESV (reference sequence). CDR3: CASSLESSGLGTEAFF. The CDR3 DNA reads TGTGCCAGCAGCTTAGAATCTTCAGGGTTGGGGACTGAAGCTTTCTTT.

V and J are TRBV28 and TRBJ1-3; D unresolved. The CDR3 is made up of 16 amino acids. Germline V gene data show CDR1 as MDHEN and CDR2 as SYDVKM. The ends were cut back, 4 bases at V and 4 bases at J, with 17 bases in the middle. The DNA for the CDR3 is TGTGCCAGCAGTTCCCCCGGGGTAGGATCCGGAAACACCATATATTTT. The encoded protein is CASSSPGVGSGNTIYF.

This rearrangement joins TRBV5-4 to TRBJ1-3, with D possibly being TRBD1 (6 bases). The V end was cut by 3 bases, the J end by 7 bases, with 11 bases between. Germline V gene data show CDR1 as SGHNT and CDR2 as YYREEE (reference sequence). The CDR3 loop spans 13 amino acids. CDR3 protein: CASSWDQGNTIYF. The CDR3 region has the DNA TGTGCCAGCAGCTGGGATCAGGGGAACACCATATATTTT.

The J gene is TRBJ2-1, the V gene TRBV6-5, with 7 bases that match TRBD2. Germline V gene data show CDR1 as MNHEY and CDR2 as SVGAGI. V was clipped by 4 bases and J by 2 bases; unmatched bases: 5. This CDR3 contains 15 residues. CDR3 in amino acids: CASSFGGGTYNEQFF. CDR3 DNA sequence: TGTGCCAGCAGTTTCGGGGGAGGGACCTACAATGAGCAGTTCTTC.

The genes are TRBV2 and TRBJ2-3, with a tentative D call TRBD2 (5 bases). V lost 6 bases and J lost 0, with 13 bases in between. This CDR3 region has 15 residues. The germline gives CDR1 SNHLY, CDR2 FYNNEI. The CDR3 sequence is CASRTNGLSTDTQYF. In DNA, the CDR3 is TGTGCCAGCAGGACAAACGGACTGAGCACAGATACGCAGTATTTT. The variable domain in full, with the rest retrieved from reference TRBV2 and TRBJ2-3, is EPEVTQTPSHQVTQMGQEVILRCVPISNHLYFYWYRQILGQKVEFLVSFYNNEISEKSEIFDDQFSVERPDGSNFTLKIRSTKLEDSAMYFCASRTNGLSTDTQYFGPGTRLTVL.

This clone showed up just a few times. V usage is TRBV2 and J usage is TRBJ1-1; D possibly corresponds to TRBD1 (6 bases). Looked up from germline, CDR1 is SNHLY and CDR2 is FYNNEI. V was trimmed by 6 bases and J by 2 bases, leaving 13 bases between them. The CDR3 is 14 residues long. The CDR3: CASRNRVGNTEAFF. The CDR3 nucleotides read TGTGCCAGCAGAAACAGGGTTGGTAACACTGAAGCTTTCTTT.

The V gene is TRBV5-1, the J gene TRBJ2-1; TRBD2 matches at 7 bases. Germline values: CDR1 SGHRS, CDR2 YFSETQ. The CDR3 runs 16 residues. The ends lost 5 bases at V and 7 bases at J; junction bases unmatched: 15. The CDR3 nucleotides read TGCGCCAGCAGATATAATCCCGGAGGACTAGGGAATGAGCAGTTCTTC. Its protein product is CASRYNPGGLGNEQFF.

This chain links TRBV29-1 with TRBJ2-4; 11 positions match TRBD1. The germline CDR1 and CDR2 sequences are SQVTM and ANQGSEA. V shed 6 bases, J shed 8 bases, and the junction held 3 bases outside the gene matches. The CDR3 runs 12 residues. CDR3 loop: CSVGQGADIQYF. CDR3 coding DNA: TGCAGCGTCGGACAGGGGGCGGACATTCAGTACTTC.

The chain uses TRBV28 and TRBJ1-3, with D maybe TRBD1 (5 bases). The germline gives CDR1 MDHEN, CDR2 SYDVKM. The CDR3 sequence is 17 residues long. V shed 4 bases and J shed 0 bases, with 16 bases lying between them. In DNA form, the CDR3 reads TGTGCCAGCAGTTCCCCAGGCCAGGGTTCCTCTGGAAACACCATATATTTT. The encoded protein is CASSSPGQGSSGNTIYF.

This clone has a handful of counts. The rearrangement uses TRBV6-5 and TRBJ2-7; perhaps TRBD1 as D (5 bases). V was shortened by 0 bases and J by 2 bases, with 11 bases between the two germline ends. Per germline, CDR1 MNHEY and CDR2 SVGAGI. The CDR3 is 15 residues long. The DNA of the CDR3 is TGTGCCAGCAGTTACTCTGTGACAGCAGCCTACGAGCAGTACTTC. Amino acid sequence: CASSYSVTAAYEQYF.

The chain couples TRBV11-3 to TRBJ2-3; D gene unclear. This CDR3 comprises 14 residues. The germline V gene encodes CDR1 SGHNT and CDR2 YENEEA. Trimming removed 8 bases from V and 1 base from J, with 13 bases in between. CDR3 loop: CASGRGVGTDTQYF. The CDR3, as DNA: TGTGCCAGCGGCCGTGGAGTGGGCACAGATACGCAGTATTTT.

This clone occurred a few times. This chain links TRBV5-6 with TRBJ2-7; unclear D gene. Germline V lookup: CDR1 SGHDT, CDR2 YYEEEE. The CDR3 has 14 residues. The germline V and J ends were trimmed by 6 bases and 6 bases, with 19 bases remaining between them. The CDR3 bases are TGTGCCAGCACCCAACGGAGTTTACGCGCCGAGCAGTACTTC. Residues: CASTQRSLRAEQYF. Filled out from reference TRBV5-6 and TRBJ2-7, the complete variable domain reads DAGVTQSPTHLIKTRGQQVTLRCSPKSGHDTVSWYQQALGQGPQFIFQYYEEEERQRGNFPDRFSGHQFPNYSSELNVNALLLGDSALYLCASTQRSLRAEQYFGPGTRLTVT.

The V gene is TRBV29-1, the J gene TRBJ1-5, with TRBD1 as a possible D gene (6 bases). The germline gives CDR1 SQVTM, CDR2 ANQGSEA. The CDR3 length is 13 residues. V lost 3 bases and J lost 4, with 10 bases in between. CDR3: CSVELGGNQPQHF. The CDR3 nucleotides read TGCAGCGTTGAGCTAGGGGGAAATCAGCCCCAGCATTTT.

V gene TRBV5-1 combines with J gene TRBJ2-5, with D maybe TRBD2 (6 bases). This CDR3 has 14 residues. Trimming pared 3 bases from V and 5 bases from J, leaving 14 bases between. The germline V gene has CDR1 SGHRS and CDR2 YFSETQ. In DNA form, the CDR3 reads TGCGCCAGCAGCTCCGACGGGACTTGGGAGACCCAGTACTTC. Its translation is CASSSDGTWETQYF.

This chain uses TRBV6-5 with TRBJ2-1; the match to TRBD1 covers 9 bases. Unmatched junction bases numbered 8, after V lost 6 bases and J lost 5 bases. The length of the CDR3 is 15 residues. In germline, CDR1 is MNHEY, CDR2 SVGAGI. The CDR3 DNA sequence: TGTGCCAGCAGAAACCGGGACAGGGTCCACAATGAGCAGTTCTTC. This codes for CASRNRDRVHNEQFF.

The gene calls are TRBV28 and TRBJ2-5; TRBD2 matches 10 bases. This CDR3 is built from 13 residues. CDR1 and CDR2 from the germline V gene are MDHEN and SYDVKM. Trimming at V came to 7 bases and at J to 7 bases, leaving 6 bases not matched to a gene. Here the CDR3 reads CASKRGGRVTQYF. The CDR3 nucleotides read TGTGCCAGCAAGCGGGGGGGCCGGGTGACCCAGTACTTC.

This clone was observed a few times. This chain joins TRBV7-9 and TRBJ2-1; TRBD1 agrees at 12 bases. This CDR3 spans 16 amino acids. Per germline, CDR1 SEHNR and CDR2 FQNEAQ (reference sequence). The V segment lost 5 bases and the J segment 7 bases; nucleotides outside the gene matches: 9. The CDR3 reads CASSAITGQGANEQFF. Here the CDR3 DNA reads TGTGCCAGCAGCGCGATTACGGGACAGGGGGCGAATGAGCAGTTCTTC.

The chain is built from TRBV27 and TRBJ2-7; the match to TRBD1 covers 11 bases. V lost 3 bases, J lost 3 bases, and 4 bases stayed unmatched. Germline V gene sequence: CDR1 MNHEY, CDR2 SMNVEV (reference sequence). This CDR3 has 15 amino acids. CDR3 sequence reads: CASSFLGTGGYEQYF. The CDR3 DNA follows: TGTGCCAGCAGTTTCCTCGGGACAGGGGGCTACGAGCAGTACTTC.

The chain carries TRBV18 and TRBJ1-1; D call uncertain. V lost 2 bases and J lost 7, with 8 bases in between. Germline values: CDR1 KGHSH, CDR2 LQKENI. The length of the CDR3 is 12 residues. CDR3 DNA sequence: TGTGCCAGCTCACCAGGGCAGTATGAAGCTTTCTTT. As protein: CASSPGQYEAFF.

This chain uses TRBV4-1 with TRBJ1-1; possibly TRBD1 for D (6 bases). The CDR3 totals 15 residues. The V and J ends lost 6 bases and 6 bases respectively, with 20 bases between them. Germline V gene lookup returns CDR1 MGHRA and CDR2 YSYEKL. The CDR3 here is CASRGLGGQRAEAFF. CDR3 in DNA: TGCGCCAGCAGAGGGTTGGGGGGGCAGCGCGCTGAAGCTTTCTTT.